The rows below give T cell receptor beta chains drawn from one sample of a study of T cell responses to AZD1222 COVID-19 vaccine. Clones were sequenced by immunoSEQ multiplex PCR, and TCRdb holds only the in-frame ones, with some missing. The repertoire holds about 110,000 clones, with roughly 89% as singletons. The sample consisted of peripheral blood, taken 28 days after the second AZD1222 dose. These receptors were collected from an adult who received the AZD1222 COVID-19 vaccine. The CDR3 runs from the conserved cysteine through the conserved F or W. A D gene is named only where the DNA matches it firmly. A row's size may be missing; if present it is once, few, many or a size class.

abundance	d_gene	v_gene	j_gene	CDR3aa	CDR3nt
.	.	TRBV7-2	TRBJ2-2	CASSPQRSTGELFF	TGTGCCAGCAGCCCCCAGAGATCTACCGGGGAGCTGTTTTTT
once	.	TRBV5-1	TRBJ2-1	CASTAPDGPPGEQFF	TGCGCCAGCACAGCTCCTGACGGGCCCCCGGGTGAGCAGTTCTTC
.	TRBD2	TRBV7-2	TRBJ2-7	CASSLGTSGLSYEQYF	TGTGCCAGCAGCCTGGGGACTAGCGGGCTCTCCTACGAGCAGTACTTC
.	TRBD1	TRBV19	TRBJ1-1	CASSIQGGSTEAFF	TGTGCCAGTAGTATACAAGGGGGCTCGACTGAAGCTTTCTTT
few	.	TRBV7-8	TRBJ1-3	CASTFLTGNTIYF	TGTGCCAGCACCTTCCTTACTGGAAACACCATATATTTT
.	.	TRBV29-1	TRBJ2-5	CSVETNEGRETQYF	TGCAGCGTTGAAACGAATGAGGGCCGAGAGACCCAGTACTTC
.	.	TRBV27	TRBJ2-7	CASRPRGPAYEQYF	TGTGCCAGCAGACCTCGGGGTCCCGCTTACGAGCAGTACTTC
.	.	TRBV12-3/TRBV12-4	TRBJ1-5	CATRTGNQPQHF	TGTGCCACCCGGACGGGTAATCAGCCCCAGCATTTT
once	.	TRBV29-1	TRBJ2-1	CSAGSVEQFF	TGCAGCGCAGGGTCTGTGGAGCAGTTCTTC
.	.	TRBV7-9	TRBJ2-7	CASTKIGGVAGEQYF	TGTGCCAGCACGAAAATCGGGGGAGTTGCCGGCGAGCAGTACTTC
.	TRBD2	TRBV11-3	TRBJ2-1	CASSAGLAGAQFF	TGTGCCAGCAGCGCGGGACTAGCGGGGGCTCAGTTCTTC
.	TRBD2	TRBV6-1	TRBJ2-7	CASSEASGRAWYEQYF	TGTGCCAGCAGTGAAGCAAGCGGGAGGGCCTGGTACGAGCAGTACTTC
.	TRBD2	TRBV6-5	TRBJ2-7	CASKTRVAGGHEQYF	TGTGCCAGCAAAACCCGAGTTGCGGGAGGACACGAGCAGTACTTC
.	TRBD1	TRBV28	TRBJ2-2	CTAWDRNTGELFF	TGTACCGCTTGGGACAGGAACACCGGGGAGCTGTTTTTT
.	.	TRBV30	TRBJ1-1	CAWSGQTRGTEAFF	TGTGCCTGGAGTGGACAGACCCGGGGCACTGAAGCTTTCTTT
.	TRBD2	TRBV11-2	TRBJ2-7	CASSSIRREGTSSYEQYF	TGTGCCAGCAGCTCAATAAGGCGGGAGGGCACTAGCTCCTACGAGCAGTACTTC
.	TRBD2	TRBV28	TRBJ2-1	CASSLDLAGATNEQFF	TGTGCCAGCAGTTTAGATCTAGCGGGAGCGACAAATGAGCAGTTCTTC
.	TRBD1	TRBV6-5	TRBJ2-3	CASSYSSQGATDTQYF	TGTGCCAGCAGTTACTCGAGCCAGGGGGCGACAGATACGCAGTATTTT
.	TRBD1	TRBV19	TRBJ2-7	CASSRVGTGPTYEQYF	TGTGCCAGTAGTAGGGTGGGGACAGGACCCACCTACGAGCAGTACTTC
few	TRBD2	TRBV4-3	TRBJ2-1	CASSPRYGAGGRNEQFF	TGCGCCAGCAGCCCCCGTTATGGGGCGGGAGGGCGAAATGAGCAGTTCTTC
once	.	TRBV5-1	TRBJ1-5	CASSPAGTRNQPQHF	TGCGCCAGCAGCCCAGCCGGGACGAGGAATCAGCCCCAGCATTTT
.	.	TRBV28	TRBJ1-5	CASRGQISQPQHF	TGTGCCAGCCGAGGACAGATTAGCCAGCCCCAGCATTTT
.	.	TRBV7-9	TRBJ1-2	CASSLGVESYGYTF	TGTGCCAGCAGCTTAGGGGTCGAGAGCTATGGCTACACCTTC
.	.	TRBV3-1/TRBV3-2	TRBJ2-3	CASSQGGDTQYF	TGTGCCAGCAGCCAGGGGGGAGATACGCAGTATTTT
.	.	TRBV27	TRBJ2-1	CASSPIDTLNEQFF	TGTGCCAGCAGCCCCATAGACACTCTCAATGAGCAGTTCTTC
.	.	TRBV7-3	TRBJ1-1	CASSKTGNSATEAFF	TGTGCCAGCAGCAAAACAGGGAATTCGGCCACTGAAGCTTTCTTT
.	TRBD2	TRBV27	TRBJ2-7	CASSSPSGRGYEQYF	TGTGCCAGCAGTTCCCCTAGCGGGAGAGGGTACGAGCAGTACTTC
.	TRBD2	TRBV28	TRBJ2-5	CASSLLPAGIGETQYF	TGTGCCAGCAGTTTATTGCCAGCGGGGATTGGGGAGACCCAGTACTTC
.	.	TRBV28	TRBJ1-1	CASMEGVIRAEAFF	TGTGCCAGCATGGAGGGAGTAATTCGCGCTGAAGCTTTCTTT
.	.	TRBV28	TRBJ2-1	CASSGRAVNDNEQFF	TGTGCCAGCAGTGGAAGGGCGGTGAATGACAATGAGCAGTTCTTC
.	TRBD2	TRBV18	TRBJ2-1	CASRERELRYNEQFF	TGTGCCAGCCGGGAGCGGGAGCTCAGGTACAATGAGCAGTTCTTC
.	.	TRBV28	TRBJ1-2	CASSPLTTGGGAFRGYTF	TGTGCCAGCAGCCCGCTGACAACTGGGGGGGGCGCTTTTAGGGGCTACACCTTC
.	.	TRBV4-3	TRBJ2-3	CASSRLEGSTDTQYF	TGCGCCAGCAGCCGTTTGGAGGGGTCAACAGATACGCAGTATTTT
.	.	TRBV3-1/TRBV3-2	TRBJ2-1	CASSHEAGPSYNEQFF	TGTGCCAGCAGCCACGAAGCCGGACCCTCTTACAATGAGCAGTTCTTC
.	.	TRBV7-2	TRBJ1-5	CASSSPTGAQPQHF	TGTGCCAGCAGTTCTCCAACGGGGGCGCAGCCCCAGCATTTT
once	.	TRBV18	TRBJ1-5	CASSPGGIGNQPQHF	TGTGCCAGCTCACCGGGAGGGATCGGCAATCAGCCCCAGCATTTT
.	.	TRBV28	TRBJ2-7	CASSLPSTGLSSYEQYF	TGTGCCAGCAGTCTACCCTCTACAGGGCTGAGCTCCTACGAGCAGTACTTC
.	.	TRBV7-3	TRBJ1-2	CASSSDTYGYTF	TGTGCCAGCAGCTCGGACACCTATGGCTACACCTTC
.	.	TRBV3-1/TRBV3-2	TRBJ2-7	CASSPTSGYEQYF	TGTGCCAGCAGCCCCACGAGCGGCTACGAGCAGTACTTC
.	.	TRBV7-9	TRBJ2-5	CASSFGGQPQETQYF	TGTGCCAGCAGCTTCGGAGGACAGCCGCAAGAGACCCAGTACTTC
.	.	TRBV3-1/TRBV3-2	TRBJ2-2	CASSQAGSGNTGELFF	TGTGCCAGCAGCCAAGCTGGTAGCGGGAACACCGGGGAGCTGTTTTTT
.	TRBD1	TRBV5-1	TRBJ1-2	CASSLTGVGNYGYTF	TGCGCCAGCAGCTTGACAGGGGTAGGGAACTATGGCTACACCTTC
.	.	TRBV19	TRBJ1-1	CASSIPGANTEAFF	TGTGCCAGTAGTATTCCAGGGGCGAACACTGAAGCTTTCTTT
once	TRBD2	TRBV6-5	TRBJ2-7	CASRGGRRSYEQYF	TGTGCCAGCAGGGGCGGGAGGCGTTCCTACGAGCAGTACTTC
.	.	TRBV28	TRBJ1-1	CASKGPNTEAFF	TGTGCCAGCAAGGGCCCGAACACTGAAGCTTTCTTT
.	TRBD1	TRBV2	TRBJ2-6	CAGKLGTGSSGANVLTF	TGTGCCGGGAAACTCGGGACAGGGAGCTCTGGGGCCAACGTCCTGACTTTC
.	.	TRBV4-1	TRBJ1-5	CASSQGGSNQPQHF	TGCGCCAGCAGCCAAGGAGGCAGCAATCAGCCCCAGCATTTT
.	TRBD2	TRBV6-4	TRBJ2-7	CASSEPSITSGRTYEQYF	TGTGCCAGCAGTGAACCATCCATCACTAGCGGGCGGACCTACGAGCAGTACTTC
.	.	TRBV6-2/TRBV6-3	TRBJ2-7	CASSFRDLTYEQYF	TGTGCCAGCAGCTTCCGGGACCTTACCTACGAGCAGTACTTC
.	.	TRBV7-8	TRBJ2-4	CASSLDRARAKNIQYF	TGTGCCAGCAGCTTAGATAGGGCAAGGGCCAAAAACATTCAGTACTTC
.	TRBD2	TRBV7-8	TRBJ2-1	CASSFSGSRYNEQFF	TGTGCCAGCAGCTTCAGCGGGAGTAGGTACAATGAGCAGTTCTTC
once	.	TRBV29-1	TRBJ2-7	CSYRGASYEQYF	TGCAGCTACCGCGGGGCCTCCTACGAGCAGTACTTC
.	.	TRBV27	TRBJ2-2	CASSYAGTGELFF	TGTGCCAGCAGTTATGCGGGCACCGGGGAGCTGTTTTTT
.	.	TRBV18	TRBJ1-5	CASSPLDDQPQHF	TGTGCCAGCTCACCCCTCGACGATCAGCCCCAGCATTTT
.	.	TRBV10-2	TRBJ2-3	CASSQQGPLDTQYF	TGCGCCAGCAGCCAGCAGGGTCCTTTAGATACGCAGTATTTT
.	.	TRBV6-5	TRBJ1-5	CASRMVGKSNQPQHF	TGTGCCAGCAGAATGGTCGGGAAAAGCAATCAGCCCCAGCATTTT
.	.	TRBV4-3	TRBJ1-4	CASSQDHRSNEKLFF	TGCGCCAGCAGCCAAGATCACAGGTCGAATGAAAAACTGTTTTTT
.	TRBD1	TRBV29-1	TRBJ1-2	CSVGSKQGAQGGYTF	TGCAGCGTTGGAAGCAAACAGGGGGCGCAGGGCGGCTACACCTTC
once	TRBD1	TRBV19	TRBJ2-2	CASVFGQVSGELFF	TGTGCCAGTGTGTTCGGACAGGTGTCCGGGGAGCTGTTTTTT
.	TRBD1	TRBV6-2/TRBV6-3	TRBJ2-7	CASSLTGISSYEQYF	TGTGCCAGCAGCCTGACAGGGATCAGCTCCTACGAGCAGTACTTC